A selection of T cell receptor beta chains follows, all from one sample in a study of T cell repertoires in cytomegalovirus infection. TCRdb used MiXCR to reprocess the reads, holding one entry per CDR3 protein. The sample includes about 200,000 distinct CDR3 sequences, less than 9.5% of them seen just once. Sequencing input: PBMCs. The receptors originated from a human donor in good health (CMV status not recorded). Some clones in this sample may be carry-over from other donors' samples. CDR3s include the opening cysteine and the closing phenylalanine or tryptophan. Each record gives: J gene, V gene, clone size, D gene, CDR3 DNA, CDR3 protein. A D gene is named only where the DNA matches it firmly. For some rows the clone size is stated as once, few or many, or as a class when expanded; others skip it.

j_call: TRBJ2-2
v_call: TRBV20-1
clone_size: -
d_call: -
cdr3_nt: TGCAGTGCTAGAGCGAATCCCGGGGAGCTGTTTTTT
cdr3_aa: CSARANPGELFF

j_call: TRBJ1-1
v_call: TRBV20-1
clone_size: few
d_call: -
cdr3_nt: TGCAGTGGCCGAGGGGGTCTCACTGAAGCTTTCTTT
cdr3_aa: CSGRGGLTEAFF

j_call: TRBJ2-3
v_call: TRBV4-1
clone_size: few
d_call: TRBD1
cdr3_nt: TGCGCCAGCAGCCAAGGGACAGGGGTTACAGATACGCAGTATTTT
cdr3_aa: CASSQGTGVTDTQYF

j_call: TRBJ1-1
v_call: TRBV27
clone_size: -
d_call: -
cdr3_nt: TGTGCCAGCACCGATCATGCTGGGGATGAAGCTTTCTTT
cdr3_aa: CASTDHAGDEAFF

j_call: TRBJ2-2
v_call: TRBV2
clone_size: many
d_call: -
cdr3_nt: TGTGCCAGCAGTTCAGGGGCCCCGAGGACCGGGGAGCTGTTTTTT
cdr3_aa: CASSSGAPRTGELFF

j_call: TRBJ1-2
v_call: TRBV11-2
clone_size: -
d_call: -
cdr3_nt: TGTGCCAGCAGCCACTCATCTTATGGCTACACCTTC
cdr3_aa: CASSHSSYGYTF

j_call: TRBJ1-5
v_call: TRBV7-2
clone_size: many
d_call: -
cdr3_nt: TGTGCCAGCAGCTTTGCAGGGATCAATCAGCCCCAGCATTTT
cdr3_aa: CASSFAGINQPQHF

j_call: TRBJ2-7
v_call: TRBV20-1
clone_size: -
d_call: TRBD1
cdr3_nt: TGCAGTGCTAGAGAGGACAGGGTAATCTCCTACGAGCAGTACTTC
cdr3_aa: CSAREDRVISYEQYF

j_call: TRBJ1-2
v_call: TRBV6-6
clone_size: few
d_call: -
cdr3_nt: TGTGCCAGCAGTTACTCGGTAGCTCCCGTTGGCTACACCTTC
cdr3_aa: CASSYSVAPVGYTF

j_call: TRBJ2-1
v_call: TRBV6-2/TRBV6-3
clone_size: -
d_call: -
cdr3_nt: TGTGCCAGCAGAGGATCGGCCGGATCCTACAATGAGCAGTTCTTC
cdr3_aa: CASRGSAGSYNEQFF

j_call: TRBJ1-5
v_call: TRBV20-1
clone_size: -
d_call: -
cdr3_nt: TGCAGTGCCTTCCAGGGGAGCAATCAGCCCCAGCATTTT
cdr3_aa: CSAFQGSNQPQHF

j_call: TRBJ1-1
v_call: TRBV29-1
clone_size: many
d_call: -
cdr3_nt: TGCAGCGTCGCGCGGGAGTTCCCTGAAGCTTTCTTT
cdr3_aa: CSVAREFPEAFF

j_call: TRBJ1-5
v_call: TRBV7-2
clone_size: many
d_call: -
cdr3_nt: TGTGCCAGCAGCTTAGTTCTAGATCAGCCCCAGCATTTT
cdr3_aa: CASSLVLDQPQHF

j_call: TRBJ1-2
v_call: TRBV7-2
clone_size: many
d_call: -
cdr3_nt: TGTGCCAGCAGCCTGGACCGTCTTAACTATGGCTACACCTTC
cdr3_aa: CASSLDRLNYGYTF

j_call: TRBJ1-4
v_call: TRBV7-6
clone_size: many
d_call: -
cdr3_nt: TGTGCCAGCAGCTTAGGTGCAGGGCTGCGCGAAAAACTGTTTTTT
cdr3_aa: CASSLGAGLREKLFF

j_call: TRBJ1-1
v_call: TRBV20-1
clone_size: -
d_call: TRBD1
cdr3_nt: TGCAGTGCTAGACGGGACAGGGGACTGTTGATCGGCACTGAAGCTTTCTTT
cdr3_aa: CSARRDRGLLIGTEAFF

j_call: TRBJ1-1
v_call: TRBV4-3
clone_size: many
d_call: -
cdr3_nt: TGCGCCAGCAGCCAAGATCATCTAGGGGCGGACACTGAAGCTTTCTTT
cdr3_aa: CASSQDHLGADTEAFF

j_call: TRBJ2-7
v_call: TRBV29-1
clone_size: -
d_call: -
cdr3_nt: TGCAGCGTTGTAGGTAGAGGCGGGACCACCGCGGCCTACGAGCAGTACTTC
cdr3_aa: CSVVGRGGTTAAYEQYF

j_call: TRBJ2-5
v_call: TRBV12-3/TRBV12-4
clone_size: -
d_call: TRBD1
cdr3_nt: TGTGCCAGTTCCAGGGGGCGGAACCAAGAGACCCAGTACTTC
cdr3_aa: CASSRGRNQETQYF

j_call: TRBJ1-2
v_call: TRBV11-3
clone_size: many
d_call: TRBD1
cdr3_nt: TGTGCCAGCAGCTTAGAGGGAGACAGGGGAGCTAGAGCTAACTATGGCTACACCTTC
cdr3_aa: CASSLEGDRGARANYGYTF

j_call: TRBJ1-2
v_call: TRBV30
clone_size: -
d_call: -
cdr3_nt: TGTGCCTGGACGGGGGATCAACGTGGCTACACCTTC
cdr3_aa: CAWTGDQRGYTF

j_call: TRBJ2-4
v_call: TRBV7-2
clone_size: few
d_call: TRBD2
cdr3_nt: TGTGCCAGCAGCCCCCGGGGGGGAAACATTCAGTACTTC
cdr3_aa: CASSPRGGNIQYF

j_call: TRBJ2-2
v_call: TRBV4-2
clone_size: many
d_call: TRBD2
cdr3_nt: TGTGCCAGCAGCCAAGATCTAGCGGGCGGGGTAGGGACCGGGGAGCTGTTTTTT
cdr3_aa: CASSQDLAGGVGTGELFF

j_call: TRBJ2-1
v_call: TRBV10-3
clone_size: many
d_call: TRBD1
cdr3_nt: TGTGCCACCATGACAGGGAACAATGAGCAGTTCTTC
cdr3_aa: CATMTGNNEQFF

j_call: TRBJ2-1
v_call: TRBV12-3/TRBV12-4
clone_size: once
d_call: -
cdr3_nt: TGTGCCAGCAACGGGCCCGATCATGAGCAGTTCTTC
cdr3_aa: CASNGPDHEQFF

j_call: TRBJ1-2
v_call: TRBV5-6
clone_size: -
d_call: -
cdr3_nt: TGTGCCAGCAGCTCAGTCTCAGGAGATGGCTACACCTTC
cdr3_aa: CASSSVSGDGYTF

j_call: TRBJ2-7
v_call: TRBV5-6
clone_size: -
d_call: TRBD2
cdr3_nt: TGTGCCAGCAGCTCACGCCGCGGCGGAAGGGGCGGACTAGCTGACTACGAGCAGTACTTC
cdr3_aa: CASSSRRGGRGGLADYEQYF

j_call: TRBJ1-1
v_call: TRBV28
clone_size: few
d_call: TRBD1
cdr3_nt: TGTGCCAGAACTGAACCGGGACAGACCAACACTGAAGCTTTCTTT
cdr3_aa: CARTEPGQTNTEAFF

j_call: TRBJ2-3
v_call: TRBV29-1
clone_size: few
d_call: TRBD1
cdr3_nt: TGCAGCGTCGCCGGGACAGGCATTGTAGATACGCAGTATTTT
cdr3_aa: CSVAGTGIVDTQYF

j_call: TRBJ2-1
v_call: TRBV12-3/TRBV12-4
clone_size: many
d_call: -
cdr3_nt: TGTGCCAGCAGCCCCTCGGGGCGCAGATCTAACAATGAGCAGTTCTTC
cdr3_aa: CASSPSGRRSNNEQFF

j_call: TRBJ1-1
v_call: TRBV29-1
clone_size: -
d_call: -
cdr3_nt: TGCAGCGTTGGTTCTGGGATCACTGAAGCTTTCTTT
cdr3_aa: CSVGSGITEAFF

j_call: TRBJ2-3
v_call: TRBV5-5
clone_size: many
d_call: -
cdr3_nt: TGTGCCAGCAGCCCTCCGGGGCTGAGGACAGATACGCAGTATTTT
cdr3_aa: CASSPPGLRTDTQYF

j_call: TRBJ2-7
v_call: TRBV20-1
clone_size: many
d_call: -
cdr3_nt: TGCAGTGCTAGAGCGGGGGAGATAGTACGAGGGGAGCAGTACTTC
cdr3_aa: CSARAGEIVRGEQYF

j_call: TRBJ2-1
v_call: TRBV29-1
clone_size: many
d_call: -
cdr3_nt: TGCAGCGTTGAGGGGCGGGGAAGCTCCTACAATGAGCAGTTCTTC
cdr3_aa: CSVEGRGSSYNEQFF

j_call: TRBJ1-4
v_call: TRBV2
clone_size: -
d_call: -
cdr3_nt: TGTGCCAGCATCGTTCAGCAGAATGAAAAACTGTTTTTT
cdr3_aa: CASIVQQNEKLFF

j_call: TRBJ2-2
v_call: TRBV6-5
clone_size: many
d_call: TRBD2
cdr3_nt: TGTGCCAGCAGTTACTCGACTAGCGGGAGGGATTTTGGCGGGGAGCTGTTTTTT
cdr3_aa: CASSYSTSGRDFGGELFF

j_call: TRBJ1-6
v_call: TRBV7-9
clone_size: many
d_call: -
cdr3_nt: TGTGCCAGCAGCTTAGCGCTAGGTTCACCCCTCCACTTT
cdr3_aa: CASSLALGSPLHF

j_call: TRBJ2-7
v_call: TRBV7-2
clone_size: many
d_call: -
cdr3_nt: TGTGCCAGCAGCGGGGGGCAGGGAGCGTCCGAGCAGTACTTC
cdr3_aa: CASSGGQGASEQYF

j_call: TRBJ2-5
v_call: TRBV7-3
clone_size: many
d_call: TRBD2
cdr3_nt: TGTGCCAGCAGCTTACTTGCGGGAGTCGCAGAGACCCAGTACTTC
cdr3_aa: CASSLLAGVAETQYF

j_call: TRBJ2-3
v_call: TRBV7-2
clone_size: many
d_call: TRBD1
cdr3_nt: TGTGCCAGCAGCTCGGAACAGGGGACAGATACGCAGTATTTT
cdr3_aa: CASSSEQGTDTQYF

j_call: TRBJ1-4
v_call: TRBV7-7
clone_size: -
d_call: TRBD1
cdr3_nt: TGTGCTAGCAGCCTCCAGACAGGGCCTAATGAAAAACTGTTTTTT
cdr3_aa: CASSLQTGPNEKLFF

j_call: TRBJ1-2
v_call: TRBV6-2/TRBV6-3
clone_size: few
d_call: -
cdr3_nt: TGTGCCAGCAGTGACCGGGACCCGGGAAACTATGGCTACACCTTC
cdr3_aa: CASSDRDPGNYGYTF

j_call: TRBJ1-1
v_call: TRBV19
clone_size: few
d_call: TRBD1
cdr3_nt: TGTGCCAGTAGTAGAGAACAGGGGGCCTTATGGACTGAAGCTTTCTTT
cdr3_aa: CASSREQGALWTEAFF